A single sample is the source of the 29 T cell receptor beta chains below, sequenced in a study of graft-versus-host responses after intestinal transplantation. Their specific antigens are unknown. Produced via immunoSEQ multiplex PCR; TCRdb's table is partial and in-frame only. The sample includes about 86,000 clones, about 91% of them seen just once. This specimen was unstimulated CD8+ T cells sorted from spleen or lymph node cells, taken before intestinal transplant. Receptor source: a human donor who received an intestinal transplant.

V and J are TRBV10-3 and TRBJ2-5, with TRBD2 matching 14 bases. From germline, CDR1 is ENHRY and CDR2 SYGVKD. Trimming took 5 bases from V and 4 from J; bases not matched to a gene: 6. The CDR3 totals 16 residues. CDR3 in amino acids: CAISLGGTSGGETQYF. The DNA for the CDR3 is TGTGCCATCAGTTTAGGGGGGACTAGCGGGGGAGAGACCCAGTACTTC.

The chain uses TRBV27 and TRBJ2-7; TRBD2 might be the D (6 bases). The ends were cut back, 0 bases at V and 5 bases at J, with 14 bases in the middle. CDR3 size: 15 residues. The germline CDR1 and CDR2 sequences are MNHEY and SMNVEV (reference sequence). The CDR3, as DNA: TGTGCCAGCAGTTTATCGGGTGGGACTCCACACGAGCAGTACTTC. Protein product: CASSLSGGTPHEQYF.

The V and J genes are TRBV7-9 and TRBJ1-1, with D perhaps TRBD1 (5 bases). Trimming cost V 2 bases and J 3 bases, with 13 bases left between them. Germline assignment: CDR1 SEHNR and CDR2 FQNEAQ (reference sequence). The CDR3 has 15 amino acids. CDR3 nucleotide sequence: TGTGCCAGCAGCTTACCGGGGGTGGGGGACACTGAAGCTTTCTTT. This codes for CASSLPGVGDTEAFF.

This sequence joins TRBV4-1 and TRBJ2-2, with 9 bases that match TRBD2. Germline V gene data show CDR1 as MGHRA and CDR2 as YSYEKL. Trimming cost V 1 base and J 5 bases; bases outside gene matches: 5. There are 16 residues in the CDR3. The CDR3 reads CASSQVPSGMTGELFF. The CDR3 nucleotides are TGCGCCAGCAGCCAAGTCCCTAGCGGGATGACCGGGGAGCTGTTTTTT.

The J gene is TRBJ2-7, the V gene TRBV27; D unresolved. Trimming removed 3 bases from V and 3 bases from J, with 6 bases in between. The germline V gene has CDR1 MNHEY and CDR2 SMNVEV (reference sequence). The CDR3 runs to 12 residues. This chain's CDR3 is CASSFGGYEQYF. Written as DNA, the CDR3 is TGTGCCAGCAGTTTTGGCGGCTACGAGCAGTACTTC.

This chain links TRBV2 with TRBJ2-1, with 10 nucleotides matching TRBD2. Germline CDR1 and CDR2: SNHLY and FYNNEI. The CDR3 is made up of 15 amino acids. After removal of 7 bases from V and 6 bases from J, the junction contained 9 bases not matched to a gene. CDR3 amino acids: CASMESGRAINEQFF. In DNA, the CDR3 is TGTGCCAGCATGGAGAGCGGGAGGGCCATCAATGAGCAGTTCTTC.

The chain uses TRBV7-9 and TRBJ1-6, with TRBD1 identical over 10 bases. Losses at the gene ends were 7 bases for V and 10 bases for J; bases not matched to a gene: 10. Germline V gene data show CDR1 as SEHNR and CDR2 as FQNEAQ (reference sequence). The length of the CDR3 is 15 residues. The DNA of the CDR3 is TGTGCCAGCAAAGGGTCGGACAGGGGGGGGTCACCCCTCCACTTT. It codes for CASKGSDRGGSPLHF.

V usage is TRBV11-2 and J usage is TRBJ2-7, with 11 bases that match TRBD1. Germline lookup yields CDR1 SGHAT and CDR2 FQNNGV. The ends lost 5 bases at V and 5 bases at J; junction bases unmatched: 5. The length of the CDR3 is 14 residues. The CDR3 spells CASSPRTGGNEQYF. In nucleotides, the CDR3 is TGTGCCAGCAGCCCAAGGACAGGGGGCAACGAGCAGTACTTC.

The chain couples TRBV29-1 to TRBJ1-2; 8 positions agree with TRBD1. The germline V gene encodes CDR1 SQVTM and CDR2 ANQGSEA. V shed 6 bases, J shed 2 bases, and the junction held 2 bases outside the gene matches. This CDR3 spans 12 amino acids. CDR3 protein: CSVWTGNYGYTF. Here the CDR3 DNA reads TGCAGCGTGTGGACAGGGAACTATGGCTACACCTTC.

This CDR3 is CASSKGAGQLYNEQFF. CDR3 DNA: TGTGCCAGCAGCAAAGGGGCTGGACAGCTCTACAATGAGCAGTTCTTC. The chain employs TRBV21-1 and TRBJ2-1; the table calls TRBD1, which could not be checked here. TRBV21-1 represents a pseudogene. This CDR3 has 16 amino acids.

The chain is built from TRBV6-1 and TRBJ2-3, with 8 bases identical to TRBD1. Germline trimming cut 0 bases from V and 4 bases from J; bases unmatched to any gene: 6. Germline CDR1 is MNHNS and CDR2 is SASEGT. The CDR3 spans 16 residues. CDR3 amino acids: CASSEARTGLADTQYF. The CDR3 DNA is TGTGCCAGCAGTGAAGCGAGGACAGGGTTGGCAGATACGCAGTATTTT.

This clone has just a few counts. The J gene is TRBJ2-7, the V gene TRBV2, with 7 bases identical to TRBD1. Germline V gives CDR1 SNHLY, CDR2 FYNNEI. This CDR3 is built from 16 residues. V was clipped by 1 base and J by 0 bases; unmatched bases: 6. The CDR3 DNA sequence: TGTGCCAGCAGTGAAGTAACAGGGGCAAGCTCCTACGAGCAGTACTTC. Translation: CASSEVTGASSYEQYF.

The rearrangement joins TRBV5-6 to TRBJ2-2; D perhaps matches TRBD1 (6 bases). V was trimmed by 4 bases and J by 5 bases, leaving 9 bases between them. The CDR3 runs to 13 residues. Germline-derived CDR1 and CDR2 are SGHDT and YYEEEE. The CDR3 bases are TGTGCCAGCAGCGTGCAGGGGACCGGGGAGCTGTTTTTT. Its protein is CASSVQGTGELFF.

Concerning this clone: The junction does not match germline at one end; this may be a read error. The V and J genes are TRBV30 and TRBJ2-1; 10 bases agree with TRBD1. CDR1 and CDR2 (germline): GTSNPN, SVGIG (reference sequence). The CDR3 length is 14 residues. CDR3: CARRAGQGSDEQFF. Here the CDR3 DNA reads TGTGCCCGGAGGGCGGGACAGGGGTCCGATGAGCAGTTCTTC.

The chain combines TRBV15 with TRBJ2-5; 7 nucleotides match TRBD2. The germline V gene has CDR1 LNHNV and CDR2 YYDKDF (reference sequence). The CDR3 has 18 amino acids. With V trimmed by 3 bases and J by 3 bases, 16 bases remained unmatched. CDR3 protein: CATSSINFQASGKETQYF. For the CDR3, the DNA is TGTGCCACCAGCAGCATAAACTTCCAGGCTAGCGGAAAAGAGACCCAGTACTTC.

The chain employs TRBV11-2 and TRBJ2-1, with D possibly being TRBD1 (6 bases). CDR1 is SGHAT, CDR2 FQNNGV, per germline. There are 14 residues in the CDR3. Trimming removed 4 bases at V and 7 bases at J, with 14 bases between. The CDR3 DNA sequence: TGTGCCAGCAGCTATCGACAGGATTGGAATGAGCAGTTCTTC. Translation gives CASSYRQDWNEQFF.

The chain has TRBV9 and TRBJ1-2; tentatively, D is TRBD1 (6 bases). V dropped 2 bases and J dropped 4 bases, with 21 bases sitting between them. CDR3 length equals 17 residues. Germline-derived CDR1 and CDR2 are SGDLS and YYNGEE. CDR3 residues: CASSVGDTIDTVYGYTF. The CDR3 DNA reads as TGTGCCAGCAGCGTGGGGGACACCATAGACACCGTCTATGGCTACACCTTC. The full variable domain, in which reference TRBV9 and TRBJ1-2 provide the parts outside the CDR3, is DSGVTQTPKHLITATGQRVTLRCSPRSGDLSVYWYQQSLDQGLQFLIQYYNGEERAKGNILERFSAQQFPDLHSELNLSSLELGDSALYFCASSVGDTIDTVYGYTFGSGTRLTVV.

This clone has just a few counts. This rearrangement joins TRBV9 to TRBJ2-7; tentatively, D is TRBD2 (8 bases). Germline V gene lookup returns CDR1 SGDLS and CDR2 YYNGEE. The germline V and J ends were trimmed by 3 bases and 2 bases, with 12 bases remaining between them. CDR3 length: 14 amino acids. This chain's CDR3 is CASSAGGTAYEQYF. The DNA of the CDR3 is TGTGCCAGCAGCGCGGGGGGGACAGCCTACGAGCAGTACTTC.

The table lists this clone with a count of one. This chain links TRBV4-1 with TRBJ2-1; TRBD1 matches 9 bases. This CDR3 has 14 amino acids. CDR1 MGHRA and CDR2 YSYEKL come from the germline V gene. Trimming took 6 bases from V and 7 from J; bases not matched to a gene: 7. For the CDR3, the DNA is TGCGCCAGCAGACCGGGACAGGGCCTAAATGAGCAGTTCTTC. Its translation is CASRPGQGLNEQFF.

The J gene is TRBJ2-7, the V gene TRBV5-1; 8 nucleotides line up with TRBD2. Germline V gene lookup returns CDR1 SGHRS and CDR2 YFSETQ. CDR3 length: 14 residues. V dropped 0 bases and J dropped 3; count of bases not matched to a gene: 2. As DNA, the CDR3 is TGCGCCAGCAGCTTGGATGGGACTAGCTACGAGCAGTACTTC. Its protein product is CASSLDGTSYEQYF. Supplemented by reference TRBV5-1 and TRBJ2-7, the full variable domain reads KAGVTQTPRYLIKTRGQQVTLSCSPISGHRSVSWYQQTPGQGLQFLFEYFSETQRNKGNFPGRFSGRQFSNSRSEMNVSTLELGDSALYLCASSLDGTSYEQYFGPGTRLTVT.

This clone showed up just once. The chain is built from TRBV27 and TRBJ2-1; 9 bases match TRBD2. The CDR3 covers 12 residues. Germline trimming cut 8 bases from V and 10 bases from J; bases unmatched to any gene: 6. Germline V CDR1 and CDR2: MNHEY, SMNVEV (reference sequence). For the CDR3, the DNA is TGTGCCAGCTGCGGGGGGGCCGGCGAGCAGTTCTTC. This codes for CASCGGAGEQFF.

V gene TRBV5-1 combines with J gene TRBJ2-2, with a possible D match to TRBD2 (5 bases). Germline V CDR1 and CDR2: SGHRS, YFSETQ. There are 19 residues in the CDR3. V was shortened by 0 bases and J by 0 bases, with 18 bases between the two germline ends. The chain's CDR3 is CASSLGPGVSNSNTGELFF. In DNA form, the CDR3 reads TGCGCCAGCAGCTTGGGGCCCGGGGTGTCTAACTCGAACACCGGGGAGCTGTTTTTT.

This chain uses TRBV2 with TRBJ1-5, with D unclear. V dropped 3 bases and J dropped 2 bases, with 17 bases sitting between them. Germline V CDR1 and CDR2: SNHLY, FYNNEI. The CDR3 is 17 amino acids. The CDR3 nucleotides read TGTGCCAGCAGTGAGTGGGGTGACGCTAGCCGCAATCAGCCCCAGCATTTT. Its protein product is CASSEWGDASRNQPQHF.

V is TRBV30 and J is TRBJ1-1; 7 nucleotides agree with TRBD1. The J segment lost 7 bases and the V segment lost 2 bases, leaving 7 bases of the junction unmatched. The CDR3 is made up of 13 amino acids. Germline CDR1 is GTSNPN and CDR2 is SVGIG (reference sequence). The CDR3 loop is CAWSRTGTDEAFF. The CDR3, as DNA: TGTGCCTGGAGTCGAACCGGGACAGATGAAGCTTTCTTT.

The rearrangement links TRBV28 to TRBJ2-7; D may be TRBD2 (6 bases). CDR3 size: 16 residues. CDR1 and CDR2 (germline): MDHEN, SYDVKM. Trimming took 4 bases from V and 3 from J, leaving 19 bases between them. The CDR3 nucleotides are TGTGCCAGCAGTTGGCTGCCGCCAGGGAGGAACTACGAGCAGTACTTC. It codes for CASSWLPPGRNYEQYF.

This chain links TRBV5-6 with TRBJ2-4, with a tentative D call TRBD2 (5 bases). V lost 0 bases and J lost 0, with 10 bases in between. Per germline, CDR1 SGHDT and CDR2 YYEEEE. CDR3 size: 16 residues. The DNA for the CDR3 is TGTGCCAGCAGCTTGGGGGCGGGCCTAGCCAAAAACATTCAGTACTTC. Translation gives CASSLGAGLAKNIQYF.

This clone was observed once. V is TRBV28 and J is TRBJ2-1, with D perhaps matching TRBD2 (5 bases). V dropped 5 bases and J dropped 6 bases, with 17 bases sitting between them. The germline gives CDR1 MDHEN, CDR2 SYDVKM. The CDR3 runs 15 residues. This CDR3 reads CASSILVGSSNEQFF. The DNA of the CDR3 is TGTGCCAGCAGTATACTAGTTGGTTCTTCCAATGAGCAGTTCTTC.

The chain has TRBV6-5 and TRBJ1-6, with D maybe TRBD1 (6 bases). The CDR3 consists of 16 residues. Trimming stripped 2 bases from V and 3 bases from J, with 11 bases between. The germline gives CDR1 MNHEY, CDR2 SVGAGI. CDR3 coding DNA: TGTGCCAGCAGTTACAACACAGGGTTCTATAATTCACCCCTCCACTTT. It specifies CASSYNTGFYNSPLHF.

The chain combines TRBV19 with TRBJ2-7; 10 bases match TRBD1. Unmatched junction bases numbered 6, after V lost 4 bases and J lost 3 bases. Germline assignment: CDR1 LNHDA and CDR2 SQIVND (reference sequence). The CDR3 consists of 15 residues. The CDR3 loop reads CASSTHRDRGYEQYF. The CDR3, as DNA: TGTGCCAGTAGTACGCACCGGGACAGGGGCTACGAGCAGTACTTC. Full variable domain (missing parts from reference TRBV19 and TRBJ2-7): DGGITQSPKYLFRKEGQNVTLSCEQNLNHDAMYWYRQDPGQGLRLIYYSQIVNDFQKGDIAEGYSVSREKKESFPLTVTSAQKNPTAFYLCASSTHRDRGYEQYFGPGTRLTVT.